This TCR beta chain was identified in a study of T-cell reconstitution after alpha-beta-depleted transplantation in children (dated by TCRdb to the mid-2010s). At the level of the whole study: The study quantitatively tracked T-cell immune reconstitution after TCRalphabeta/CD19-depleted allogeneic hematopoietic cell transplantation in children using TCR repertoire profiling.

A few counts support this clonotype. The antigen it recognizes is unknown. Base qualities are not provided; no much larger clone lies one nucleotide away. The library was built by means of PCR. TCRdb names Illumina HiSeq 2500 as the instrument used. Molecular barcoding was employed in the preparation of TCR libraries, with unique molecular identifiers being used to normalize TCRbeta repertoire quantification. The public reads were run again by TCRdb, first through fastp at Q25 and then through MiXCR, and only productive beta chains were kept. Entries that share a CDR3 protein sequence are merged under the most common genes and DNA. Across this sample there are fewer than 1 million distinct CDR3 sequences, with roughly 15% seen only once. Together, the top ten hold approximately 5% of the sample. Overall study results and their limits: In some patients, the high TCRbeta diversity seen at day 60 was put down to recipient T cells and intrathymic progenitors that had survived conditioning. The apparently early recovery of alphabetaT-cell counts about two months after transplant reportedly depended on only several hundred rapidly expanded clones that came from non-depleted graft cells. The frequencies of hyperexpanded clones fell over the following months, and after one year, T-cell counts and TCRbeta diversity were mostly attributed to newly produced T cells.

From the cysteine up to the phenylalanine, the CDR3 has a length of 18 residues. The CDR3 DNA has 54 bases and is translated from base 1. V loses 0 bases of germline sequence and J loses 6 bases, and the interval between the two ends is 23 bases. Sequences SGHRS (CDR1) and YFSETQ (CDR2) are obtained from the germline V gene. Read against the paper, the sample's treatment or condition label means: allogeneic hematopoietic cell transplantation with graft depleted of TCRalphabeta T cells and CD19 B cells. Transplant recipients were children who received TCRalphabeta/CD19-depleted allogeneic hematopoietic cell grafts.

Material: PBMCs, mostly from graft donor cells, obtained 360 days after TCRalphabeta/CD19-depleted stem cell transplant. The rearrangement joined TRBV5-1 to TRBJ2-3, and TRBD2 may be the D gene, going by 5 matching bases. This clonotype was sampled from a male patient under 18 who had a stem cell transplant for acute lymphoblastic leukemia, so the T cells may come from the graft donor. The CDR3: CASSLALDYPSSWDTQYF. The base sequence is TGCGCCAGCAGCTTGGCCCTTGACTATCCCAGTTCGTGGGATACGCAGTATTTT.